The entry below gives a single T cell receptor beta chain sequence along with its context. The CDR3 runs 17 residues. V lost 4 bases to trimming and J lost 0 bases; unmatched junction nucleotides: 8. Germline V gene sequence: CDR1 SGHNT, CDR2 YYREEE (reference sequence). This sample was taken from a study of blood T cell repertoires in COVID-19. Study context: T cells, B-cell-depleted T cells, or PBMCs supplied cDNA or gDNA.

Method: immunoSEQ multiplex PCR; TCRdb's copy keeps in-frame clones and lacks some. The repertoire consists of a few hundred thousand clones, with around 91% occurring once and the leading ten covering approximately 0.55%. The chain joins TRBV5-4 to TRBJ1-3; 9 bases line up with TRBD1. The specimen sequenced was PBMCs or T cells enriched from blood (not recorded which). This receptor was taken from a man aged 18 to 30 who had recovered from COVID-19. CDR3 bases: TGTGCCAGCAGCGCGGACAGGGGCCCCAGCTCTGGAAACACCATATATTTT. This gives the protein CASSADRGPSSGNTIYF. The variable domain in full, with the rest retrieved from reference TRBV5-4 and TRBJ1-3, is ETGVTQSPTHLIKTRGQQVTLRCSSQSGHNTVSWYQQALGQGPQFIFQYYREEENGRGNFPPRFSGLQFPNYSSELNVNALELDDSALYLCASSADRGPSSGNTIYFGEGSWLTVV.